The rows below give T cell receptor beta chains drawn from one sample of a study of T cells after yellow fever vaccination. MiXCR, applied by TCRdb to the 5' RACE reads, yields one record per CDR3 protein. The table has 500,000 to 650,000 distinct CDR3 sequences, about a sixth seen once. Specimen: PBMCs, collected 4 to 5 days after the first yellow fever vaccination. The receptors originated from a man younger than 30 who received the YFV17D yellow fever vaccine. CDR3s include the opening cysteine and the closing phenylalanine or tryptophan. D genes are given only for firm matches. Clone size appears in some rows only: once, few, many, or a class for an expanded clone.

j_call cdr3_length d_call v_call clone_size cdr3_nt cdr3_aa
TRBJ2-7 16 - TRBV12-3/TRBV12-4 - TGTGCCAGCAGCCGATGGCCGGGACCCAACTTAAACGAGCAGTACTTC CASSRWPGPNLNEQYF
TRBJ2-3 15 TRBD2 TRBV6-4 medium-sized TGTGCCAGCAGTGAGACTAGCGGGGGCACAGATACGCAGTATTTT CASSETSGGTDTQYF
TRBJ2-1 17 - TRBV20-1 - TGCAGTGCTAGAGAGCAATTCCGGGACAACCGTTACAATGAGCAGTTCTTC CSAREQFRDNRYNEQFF
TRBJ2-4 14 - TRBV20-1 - TGCAGTGCTAGAGATTTTCAAGGGCAGGACATTCAGTACTTC CSARDFQGQDIQYF
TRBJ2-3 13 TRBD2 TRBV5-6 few TGTGCCAGCACCCTCGCTAGCGGTTCAGAGGGGTATTTT CASTLASGSEGYF
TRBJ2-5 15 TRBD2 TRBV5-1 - TGCGCCAGCAGCTTAGCGGGGGGCCTACAAGAGACCCAGTACTTC CASSLAGGLQETQYF
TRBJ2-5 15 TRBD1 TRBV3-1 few TGTGCCAGCAGCCAATTCGAGGGGGCCGGAGAGACCCAGTACTTC CASSQFEGAGETQYF
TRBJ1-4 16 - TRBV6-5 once TGTGCCAGCAGTTACTCGATCGAGGTTGCTAATGAAAAACTGTTTTTT CASSYSIEVANEKLFF
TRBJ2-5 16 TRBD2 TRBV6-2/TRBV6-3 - TGTGCCAGCAGTTGTCAAATGGCGGGGGAATGCGAGACCCAGTACTTC CASSCQMAGECETQYF
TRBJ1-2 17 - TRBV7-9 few TGTGCCAGCAGCCCCCCGGACGGACGAAATACTAACTATGGCTACACCTTC CASSPPDGRNTNYGYTF
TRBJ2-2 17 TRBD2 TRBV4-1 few TGCGCCAGCAGCCAAGATTCACTAGCGGTGGAGGCCGGGGAGCTGTTTTTT CASSQDSLAVEAGELFF
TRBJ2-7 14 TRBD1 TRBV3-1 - TGTGCCAGCAGCCAAGGACAGGGGTGGTACGAGCAGTACTTC CASSQGQGWYEQYF
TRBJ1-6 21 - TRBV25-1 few TGTGCCAGCAGTGAATGGGCTCTTCCGGGGCCAATTCTCTACTATAATTCACCCCTCCACTTT CASSEWALPGPILYYNSPLHF
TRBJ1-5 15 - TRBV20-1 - TGCAGTGCTAGAGCGGAAGGGTGGGGAAACCAGCCCCAGCATTTT CSARAEGWGNQPQHF
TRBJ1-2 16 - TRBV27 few TGTGCCAGCAGTTTTGGAACACAGGGTGACATCTATGGCTACACCTTC CASSFGTQGDIYGYTF
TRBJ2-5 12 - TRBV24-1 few TGTGCCACCAGTGATTTTCGAGAGACCCAGTACTTC CATSDFRETQYF
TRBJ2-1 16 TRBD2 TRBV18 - TGTGCCAGCTCACCACCGTACAGCGGGACCTACAATGAGCAGTTCTTC CASSPPYSGTYNEQFF
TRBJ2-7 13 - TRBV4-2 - TGTGCCATCGGCTCCGGGCAGGACTACGAGCAGTACTTC CAIGSGQDYEQYF
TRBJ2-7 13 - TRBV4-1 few TGCGCCAGCAGCCAAGAGAAGGGCTACGAGCAGTACTTC CASSQEKGYEQYF
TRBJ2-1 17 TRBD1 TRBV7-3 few TGTGCCAGCAGCTTACGATCTCCGGGACAGGGGAATAGTGAGCAGTTCTTC CASSLRSPGQGNSEQFF
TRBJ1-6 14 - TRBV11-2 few TGTGCCAGCAGCTTATACGAGACAAACGGGCCCCTCCACTTT CASSLYETNGPLHF
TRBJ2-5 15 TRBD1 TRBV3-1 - TGTGCCAGCAGCCCCACAACAGGGGGACGGGAGACCCAGTACTTC CASSPTTGGRETQYF
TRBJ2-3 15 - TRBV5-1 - TGCGCCAGCAGCTTGGTCGGACTCGGCACAGATACGCAGTATTTT CASSLVGLGTDTQYF
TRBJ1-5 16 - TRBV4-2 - TGTGCCAGCAGCCAAGATCTTCCGGGACTCAATCAGCCCCAGCATTTT CASSQDLPGLNQPQHF
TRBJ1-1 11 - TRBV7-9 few TGTGCCAGCAGCGAAGCCCCTGAAGCTTTCTTT CASSEAPEAFF
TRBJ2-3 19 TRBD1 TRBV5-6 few TGTGCCAGCAGCTTGCAGCTCCGACGGACAGGCTTCCCACCAGATACGCAGTATTTT CASSLQLRRTGFPPDTQYF
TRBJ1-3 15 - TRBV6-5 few TGTGCCAGCAGTTACTCGAGGGGGAATGGAAACACCATATATTTT CASSYSRGNGNTIYF
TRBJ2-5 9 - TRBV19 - TGTGCCAGCAACTTTGGGGGCTACTTC CASNFGGYF
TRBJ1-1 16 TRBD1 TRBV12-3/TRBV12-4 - TGTGCCAGCGGAGGGATCACAGGGGCCCCTAACACTGAAGCTTTCTTT CASGGITGAPNTEAFF
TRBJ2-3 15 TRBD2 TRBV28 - TGTGCCAGCAGTCAGACTAGCGGGGGGCCGGATACGCAGTATTTT CASSQTSGGPDTQYF
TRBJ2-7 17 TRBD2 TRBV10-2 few TGCGCCAGCAGCGCGTTCCGGGACGATCTAGCGGGGGACGAGCAGTACTTC CASSAFRDDLAGDEQYF
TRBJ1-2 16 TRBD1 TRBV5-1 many TGCGCCAGCAGCTTGGATACAACAGGGGGTATCTATGGCTACACCTTC CASSLDTTGGIYGYTF